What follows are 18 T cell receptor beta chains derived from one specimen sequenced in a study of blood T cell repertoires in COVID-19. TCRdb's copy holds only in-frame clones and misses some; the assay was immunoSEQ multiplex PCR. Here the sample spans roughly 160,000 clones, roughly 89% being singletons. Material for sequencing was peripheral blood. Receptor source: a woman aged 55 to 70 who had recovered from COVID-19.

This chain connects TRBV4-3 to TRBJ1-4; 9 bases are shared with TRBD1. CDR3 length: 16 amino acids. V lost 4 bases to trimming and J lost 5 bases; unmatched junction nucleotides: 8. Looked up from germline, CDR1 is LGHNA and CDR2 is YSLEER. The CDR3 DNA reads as TGCGCCAGCAGCCTACAAGTGACAGGGGGGAATGAAAAACTGTTTTTT. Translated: CASSLQVTGGNEKLFF.

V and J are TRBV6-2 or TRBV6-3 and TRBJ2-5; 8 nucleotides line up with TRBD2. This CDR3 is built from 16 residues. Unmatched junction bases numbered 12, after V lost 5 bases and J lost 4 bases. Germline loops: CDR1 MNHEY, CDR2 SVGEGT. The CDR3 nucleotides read TGTGCCAGCAGTGTCGTGACGGGGGGGCCGGGAGAGACCCAGTACTTC. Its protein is CASSVVTGGPGETQYF.

The DNA for the CDR3 is TGTGCCAGCTCACCACTTGCACAGGACGCTCAGCCCCAGCATTTT. It translates to CASSPLAQDAQPQHF. The chain carries TRBV18 and TRBJ1-5, with D perhaps TRBD1 (5 bases). The length of the CDR3 is 15 residues. Germline lookup yields CDR1 KGHSH and CDR2 LQKENI. Trimming left V 1 base short and J 6 bases short, with 13 bases between. The whole variable domain, remainder taken from reference TRBV18 and TRBJ1-5, is NAGVMQNPRHLVRRRGQEARLRCSPMKGHSHVYWYRQLPEEGLKFMVYLQKENIIDESGMPKERFSAEFPKEGPSILRIQQVVRGDSAAYFCASSPLAQDAQPQHFGDGTRLSIL.

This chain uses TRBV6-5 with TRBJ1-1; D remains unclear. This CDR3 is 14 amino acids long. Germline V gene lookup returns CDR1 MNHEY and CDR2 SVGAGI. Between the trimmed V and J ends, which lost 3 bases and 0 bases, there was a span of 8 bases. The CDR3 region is CASSYGRMNTEAFF. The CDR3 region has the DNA TGTGCCAGCAGTTATGGGCGAATGAACACTGAAGCTTTCTTT.

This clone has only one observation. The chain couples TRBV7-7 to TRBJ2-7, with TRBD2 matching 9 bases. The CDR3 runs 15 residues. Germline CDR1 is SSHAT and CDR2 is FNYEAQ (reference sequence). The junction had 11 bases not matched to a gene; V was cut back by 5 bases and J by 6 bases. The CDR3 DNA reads TGTGCCAGCAGCGCCTCCGTAGCGGGGGTTTCCGAGCAGTACTTC. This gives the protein CASSASVAGVSEQYF.

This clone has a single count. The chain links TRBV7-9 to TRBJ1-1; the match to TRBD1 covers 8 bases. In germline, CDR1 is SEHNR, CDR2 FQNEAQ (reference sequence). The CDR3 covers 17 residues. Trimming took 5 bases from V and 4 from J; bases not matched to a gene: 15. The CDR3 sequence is CASSVRQGLGGGTEAFF. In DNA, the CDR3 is TGTGCCAGCAGCGTCCGACAGGGGCTAGGCGGGGGCACTGAAGCTTTCTTT.

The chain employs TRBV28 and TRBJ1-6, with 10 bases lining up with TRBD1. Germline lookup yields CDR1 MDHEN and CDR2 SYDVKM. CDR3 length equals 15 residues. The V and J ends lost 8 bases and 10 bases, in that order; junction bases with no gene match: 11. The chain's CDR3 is CASRPGTGDGSPLHF. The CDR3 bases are TGTGCCAGCCGTCCCGGGACAGGGGATGGCTCACCCCTCCACTTT.

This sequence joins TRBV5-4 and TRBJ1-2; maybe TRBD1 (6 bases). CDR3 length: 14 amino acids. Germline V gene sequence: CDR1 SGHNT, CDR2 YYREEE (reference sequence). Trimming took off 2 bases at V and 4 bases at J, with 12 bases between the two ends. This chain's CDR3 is CASSLSQGSYGYTF. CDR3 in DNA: TGTGCCAGCAGCTTAAGTCAGGGGAGCTATGGCTACACCTTC.

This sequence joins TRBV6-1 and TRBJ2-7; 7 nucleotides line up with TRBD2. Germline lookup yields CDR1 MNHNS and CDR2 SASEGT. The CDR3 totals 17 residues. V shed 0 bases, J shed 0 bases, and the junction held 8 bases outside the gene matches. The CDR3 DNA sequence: TGTGCCAGCAGTGAAGCGGCAGCGGGGTTTAGCTCCTACGAGCAGTACTTC. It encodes CASSEAAAGFSSYEQYF.

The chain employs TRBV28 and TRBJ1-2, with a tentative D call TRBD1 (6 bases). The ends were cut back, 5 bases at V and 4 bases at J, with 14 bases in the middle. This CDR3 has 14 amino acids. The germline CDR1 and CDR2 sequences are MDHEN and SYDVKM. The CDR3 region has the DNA TGTGCCAGCAGTCCCCTGGGGGCAACCTATGGCTACACCTTC. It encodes CASSPLGATYGYTF.

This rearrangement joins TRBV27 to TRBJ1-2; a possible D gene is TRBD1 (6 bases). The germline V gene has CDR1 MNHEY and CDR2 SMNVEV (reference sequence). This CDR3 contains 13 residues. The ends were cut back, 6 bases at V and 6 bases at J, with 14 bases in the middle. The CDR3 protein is CASRTTGMHGYTF. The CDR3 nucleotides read TGTGCCAGCAGAACAACAGGGATGCATGGCTACACCTTC.

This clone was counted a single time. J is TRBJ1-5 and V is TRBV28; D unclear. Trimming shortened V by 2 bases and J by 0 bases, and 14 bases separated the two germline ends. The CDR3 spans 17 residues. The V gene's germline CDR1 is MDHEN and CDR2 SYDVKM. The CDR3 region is CASSLQVERNSNQPQHF. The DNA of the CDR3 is TGTGCCAGCAGTTTACAGGTCGAGAGAAATAGCAATCAGCCCCAGCATTTT.

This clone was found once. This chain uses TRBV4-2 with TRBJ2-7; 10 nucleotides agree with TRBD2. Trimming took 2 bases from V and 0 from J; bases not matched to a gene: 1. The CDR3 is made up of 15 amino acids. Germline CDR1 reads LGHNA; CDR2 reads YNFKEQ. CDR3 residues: CASSQSGGASYEQYF. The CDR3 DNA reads TGTGCCAGCAGCCAAAGCGGGGGGGCCTCCTACGAGCAGTACTTC.

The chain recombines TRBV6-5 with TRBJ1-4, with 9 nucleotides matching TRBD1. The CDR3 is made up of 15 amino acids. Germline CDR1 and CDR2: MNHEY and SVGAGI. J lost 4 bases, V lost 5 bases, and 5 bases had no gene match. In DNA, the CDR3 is TGTGCCAGCAGTCTATCGACAGGGGGTAATGAAAAACTGTTTTTT. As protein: CASSLSTGGNEKLFF.

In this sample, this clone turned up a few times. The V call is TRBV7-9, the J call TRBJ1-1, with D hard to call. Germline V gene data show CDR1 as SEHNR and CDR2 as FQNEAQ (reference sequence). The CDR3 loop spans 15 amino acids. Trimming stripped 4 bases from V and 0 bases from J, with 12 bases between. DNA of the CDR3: TGTGCCAGCAGCTCCCGGGATGCTTTGAACACTGAAGCTTTCTTT. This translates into CASSSRDALNTEAFF.

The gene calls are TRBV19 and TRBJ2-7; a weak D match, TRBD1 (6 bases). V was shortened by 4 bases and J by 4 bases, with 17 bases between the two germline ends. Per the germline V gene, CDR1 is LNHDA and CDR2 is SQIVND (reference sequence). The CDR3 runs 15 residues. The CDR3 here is CASSRGHTGMYEQYF. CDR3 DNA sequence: TGTGCCAGTAGTAGAGGGCATACAGGGATGTACGAGCAGTACTTC. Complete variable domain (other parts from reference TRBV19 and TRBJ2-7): DGGITQSPKYLFRKEGQNVTLSCEQNLNHDAMYWYRQDPGQGLRLIYYSQIVNDFQKGDIAEGYSVSREKKESFPLTVTSAQKNPTAFYLCASSRGHTGMYEQYFGPGTRLTVT.

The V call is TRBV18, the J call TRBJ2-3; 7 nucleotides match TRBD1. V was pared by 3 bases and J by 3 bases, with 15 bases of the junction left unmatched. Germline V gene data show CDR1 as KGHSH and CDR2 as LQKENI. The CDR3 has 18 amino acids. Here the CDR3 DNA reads TGTGCCAGCTCACCCTTAGGGGGCTGGGCAGGGGGAACAGATACGCAGTATTTT. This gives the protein CASSPLGGWAGGTDTQYF. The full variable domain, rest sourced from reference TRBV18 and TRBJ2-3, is NAGVMQNPRHLVRRRGQEARLRCSPMKGHSHVYWYRQLPEEGLKFMVYLQKENIIDESGMPKERFSAEFPKEGPSILRIQQVVRGDSAAYFCASSPLGGWAGGTDTQYFGPGTRLTVL.

This CDR3 reads CASSPRDTRAETQYF. The CDR3 DNA is TGTGCCAGCAGCCCCAGGGACACCCGGGCAGAGACCCAGTACTTC. The chain is built from TRBV5-4 and TRBJ2-5, with D perhaps TRBD1 (6 bases). Looked up from germline, CDR1 is SGHNT and CDR2 is YYREEE (reference sequence). CDR3 length equals 15 residues. The V and J ends lost 4 bases and 4 bases respectively, with 17 bases between them.